This TCR beta chain was recorded in a study of beta chain features in type 1 diabetes. Across the whole study: The patients were much like the healthy donors in age, gender and cell yields. Overall study findings and caveats: Type 1 diabetes patients showed fewer insertions and more deletions at VDJ junctions. Type 1 diabetes patients had TCRB CDR3s that were shorter (moderately but significantly so) in all four CD4+ subsets. Researchers could not determine here whether HLA type influences TCRB rearrangement.

Expressed TCRB transcripts were sequenced after all isolated RNA was converted to cDNA. Measured with immunoSEQ multiplex PCR; TCRdb has only the in-frame clones, and not every one. The table has 810,000 or so clones, 17% seen once; the top ten hold 0.02% to 0.025%. Between the trimmed V and J ends, which lost 3 bases and 4 bases, there was a span of 16 bases. Germline assignment: CDR1 SGHTA and CDR2 FQGNSA. There are 17 residues in the CDR3. A note on this clone: The antigen remains undetermined.

The chain carries TRBV7-2 and TRBJ2-6; tentative D call: TRBD2 (7 bases). This receptor was identified in a woman between 18 and 29 years old in good health. Input material: naive CD4+ T cells from blood. The CDR3 DNA sequence: TGTGCCAGCAGCTTTCCCCCCCGGGGGGCGGGGGCCAACGTCCTGACTTTC. This encodes CASSFPPRGAGANVLTF.